The rows below give T cell receptor beta chains drawn from one sample of a study of blood T cell repertoires in COVID-19. Using immunoSEQ multiplex PCR, the repertoire was profiled, and TCRdb retains in-frame clones only, with some absent. This sample carries roughly 75,000 clones, 65% to 90% of them seen once, and the ten largest clones take around a tenth. The sequenced sample was peripheral blood. These receptors came from a man aged 45-60 years with COVID-19, enrolled during active disease. Each CDR3 is given with its conserved first and last residue. D genes are given only for firm matches. Size is omitted from some rows. Given values are once, few, many or a class for expanded clones.

TRBV19	TRBJ2-7	NA	NA	TGTGCCAGTAGTTCAACTCACCTCTACGAGCAGTACTTC	CASSSTHLYEQYF
TRBV9	TRBJ2-1	NA	NA	TGTGCCAGCAGCGCCGGGGGAAGCTCCTACAATGAGCAGTTCTTC	CASSAGGSSYNEQFF
TRBV5-1	TRBJ2-7	TRBD1	once	TGCGCCAGCAGAGAAACTCCCGGGACAGGGAACTACGAGCAGTACTTC	CASRETPGTGNYEQYF
TRBV30	TRBJ2-3	TRBD1	NA	TGTGCCTGGATCAGGATGAGGACAGGGGGATTCACAGATACGCAGTATTTT	CAWIRMRTGGFTDTQYF
TRBV30	TRBJ2-3	NA	NA	TGTGCCTGGAGTGTAACCGGGAGAGATACAGATACGCAGTATTTT	CAWSVTGRDTDTQYF
TRBV18	TRBJ1-1	NA	few	TGTGCCAGCTCACCATTGGGGAGGACGGACACTGAAGCTTTCTTT	CASSPLGRTDTEAFF
TRBV27	TRBJ2-7	NA	few	TGTGCCAGCAGTTTACAGTTGAACCTCTACGAGCAGTACTTC	CASSLQLNLYEQYF
TRBV19	TRBJ1-6	TRBD1	NA	TGTGCCAGTAGTATCCGGACAGGGGGAAATTCACCCCTCCACTTT	CASSIRTGGNSPLHF
TRBV9	TRBJ2-1	TRBD1	NA	TGTGCCAGCAGCGGCGACAGGGGGTACAATGAGCAGTTCTTC	CASSGDRGYNEQFF
TRBV28	TRBJ2-4	TRBD2	NA	TGTGCCAGCACTTTGGGGGGGGCCAAAAACATTCAGTACTTC	CASTLGGAKNIQYF
TRBV2	TRBJ1-4	TRBD1	NA	TGTGCCAGCCGCTTTACAGGGGCTACTAATGAAAAACTGTTTTTT	CASRFTGATNEKLFF
TRBV2	TRBJ2-5	NA	NA	TGTGCCAGCAGTGAAGGGATCGGGGAGACCCAGTACTTC	CASSEGIGETQYF
TRBV7-9	TRBJ1-1	NA	few	TGTGCCAGCAGCTTCCAGGGGACTGAAGCTTTCTTT	CASSFQGTEAFF
TRBV18	TRBJ1-3	NA	NA	TGTGCCAGCTCACCGAACCCCGGGTTAACGGGAAACACCATATATTTT	CASSPNPGLTGNTIYF